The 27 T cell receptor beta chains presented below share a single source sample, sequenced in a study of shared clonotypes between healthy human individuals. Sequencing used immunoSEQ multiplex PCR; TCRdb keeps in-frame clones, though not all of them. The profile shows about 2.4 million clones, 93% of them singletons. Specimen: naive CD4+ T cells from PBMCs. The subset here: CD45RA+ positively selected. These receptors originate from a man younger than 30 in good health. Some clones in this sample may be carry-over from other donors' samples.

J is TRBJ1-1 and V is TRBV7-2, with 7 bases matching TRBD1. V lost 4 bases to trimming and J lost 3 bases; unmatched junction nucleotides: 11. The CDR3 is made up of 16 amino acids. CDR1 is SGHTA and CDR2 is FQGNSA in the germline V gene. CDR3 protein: CASSYRRQGGDTEAFF. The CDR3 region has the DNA TGTGCCAGCAGCTATCGGCGACAGGGTGGGGACACTGAAGCTTTCTTT.

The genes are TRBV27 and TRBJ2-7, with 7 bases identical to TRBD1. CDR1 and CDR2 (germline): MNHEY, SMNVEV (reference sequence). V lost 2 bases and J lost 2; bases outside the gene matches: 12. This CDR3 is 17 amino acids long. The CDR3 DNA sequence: TGTGCCAGCAGTTTAAAGAGCACAGGGGTCAAGACCTACGAGCAGTACTTC. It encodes CASSLKSTGVKTYEQYF.

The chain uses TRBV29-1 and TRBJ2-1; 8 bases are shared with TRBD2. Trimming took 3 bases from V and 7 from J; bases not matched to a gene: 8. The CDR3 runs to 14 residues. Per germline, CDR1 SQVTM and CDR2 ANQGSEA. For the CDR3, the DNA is TGCAGCGTTGAGCTGGCGGGAGGTTCAAATGAGCAGTTCTTC. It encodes CSVELAGGSNEQFF.

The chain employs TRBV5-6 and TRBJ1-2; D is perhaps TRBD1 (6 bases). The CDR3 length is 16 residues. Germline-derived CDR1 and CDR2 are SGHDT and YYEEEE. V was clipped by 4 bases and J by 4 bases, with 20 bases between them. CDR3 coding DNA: TGTGCCAGCAGCGCCCAGGGGAGCGGGGCCGTCTATGGCTACACCTTC. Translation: CASSAQGSGAVYGYTF.

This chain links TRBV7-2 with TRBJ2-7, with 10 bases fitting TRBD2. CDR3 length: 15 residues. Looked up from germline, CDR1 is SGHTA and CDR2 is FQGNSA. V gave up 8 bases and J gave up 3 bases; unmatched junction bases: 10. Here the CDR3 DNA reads TGTGCCAGCGGGACAGCGGGAGGGCCTTACTACGAGCAGTACTTC. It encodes CASGTAGGPYYEQYF.

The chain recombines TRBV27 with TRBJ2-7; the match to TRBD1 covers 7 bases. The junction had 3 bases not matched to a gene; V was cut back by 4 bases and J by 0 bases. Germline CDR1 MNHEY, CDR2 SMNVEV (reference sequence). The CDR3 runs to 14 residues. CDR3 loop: CASSYGTASYEQYF. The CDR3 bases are TGTGCCAGCAGTTACGGGACAGCCTCCTACGAGCAGTACTTC.

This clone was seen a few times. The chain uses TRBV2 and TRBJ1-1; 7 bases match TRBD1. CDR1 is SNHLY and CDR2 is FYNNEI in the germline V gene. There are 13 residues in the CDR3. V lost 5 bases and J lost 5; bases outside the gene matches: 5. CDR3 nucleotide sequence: TGTGCCAGCAGTTTCGACAGGGATACTGAAGCTTTCTTT. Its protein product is CASSFDRDTEAFF.

The CDR3 sequence: CASSLERERGNEQFF. The CDR3 DNA is TGTGCCAGCAGCTTAGAAAGGGAACGAGGCAATGAGCAGTTCTTC. The chain is built from TRBV7-3 and TRBJ2-1; D remains ambiguous. Looked up from germline, CDR1 is SGHTA and CDR2 is FQGTGA. V was shortened by 2 bases and J by 6 bases, with 14 bases between the two germline ends. The CDR3 is made up of 15 amino acids.

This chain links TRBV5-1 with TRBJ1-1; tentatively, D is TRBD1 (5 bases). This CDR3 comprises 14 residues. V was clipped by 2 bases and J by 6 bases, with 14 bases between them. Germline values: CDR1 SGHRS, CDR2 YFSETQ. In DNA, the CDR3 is TGCGCCAGCAGCTTAACGCAGGGCTGGTCTGAAGCTTTCTTT. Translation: CASSLTQGWSEAFF.

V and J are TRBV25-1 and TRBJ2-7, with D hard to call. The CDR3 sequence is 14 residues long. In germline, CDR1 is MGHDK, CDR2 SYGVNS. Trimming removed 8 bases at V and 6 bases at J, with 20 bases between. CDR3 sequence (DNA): TGTGCCAGCGGGGATGCCGGACCCCTTGTCGAGCAGTACTTC. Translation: CASGDAGPLVEQYF.

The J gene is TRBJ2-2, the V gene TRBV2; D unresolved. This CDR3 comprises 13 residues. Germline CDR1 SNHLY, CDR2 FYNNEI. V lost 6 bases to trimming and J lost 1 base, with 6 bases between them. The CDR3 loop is CASSPGNTGELFF. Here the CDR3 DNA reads TGTGCCAGCAGCCCGGGGAACACCGGGGAGCTGTTTTTT.

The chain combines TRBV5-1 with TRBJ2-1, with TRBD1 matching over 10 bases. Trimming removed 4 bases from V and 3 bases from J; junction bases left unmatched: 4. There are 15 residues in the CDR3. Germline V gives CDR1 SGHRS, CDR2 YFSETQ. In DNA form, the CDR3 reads TGCGCCAGCAGCCCGGACAGGGGGGTCTACAATGAGCAGTTCTTC. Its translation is CASSPDRGVYNEQFF.

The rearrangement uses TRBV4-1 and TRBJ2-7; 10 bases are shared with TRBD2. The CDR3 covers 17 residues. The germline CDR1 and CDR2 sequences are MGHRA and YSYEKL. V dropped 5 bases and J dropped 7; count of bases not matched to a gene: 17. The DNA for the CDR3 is TGCGCCAGCAGCGGAATAAACGTGGCTAGCGGGAGTGGAGAGCAGTACTTC. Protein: CASSGINVASGSGEQYF.

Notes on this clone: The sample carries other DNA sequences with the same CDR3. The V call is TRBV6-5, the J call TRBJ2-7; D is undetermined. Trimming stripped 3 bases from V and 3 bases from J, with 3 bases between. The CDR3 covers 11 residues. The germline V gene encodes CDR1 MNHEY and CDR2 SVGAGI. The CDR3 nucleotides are TGTGCCAGCAGTTATAACTACGAGCAGTACTTC. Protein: CASSYNYEQYF.

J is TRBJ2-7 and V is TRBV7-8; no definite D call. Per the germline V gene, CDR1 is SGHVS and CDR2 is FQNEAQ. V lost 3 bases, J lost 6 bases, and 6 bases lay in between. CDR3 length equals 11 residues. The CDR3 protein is CASSLTGEQYF. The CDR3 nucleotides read TGTGCCAGCAGCTTGACGGGCGAGCAGTACTTC. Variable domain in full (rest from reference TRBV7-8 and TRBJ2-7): GAGVSQSPRYKVAKRGQDVALRCDPISGHVSLFWYQQALGQGPEFLTYFQNEAQLDKSGLPSDRFFAERPEGSVSTLKIQRTQQEDSAVYLCASSLTGEQYFGPGTRLTVT.

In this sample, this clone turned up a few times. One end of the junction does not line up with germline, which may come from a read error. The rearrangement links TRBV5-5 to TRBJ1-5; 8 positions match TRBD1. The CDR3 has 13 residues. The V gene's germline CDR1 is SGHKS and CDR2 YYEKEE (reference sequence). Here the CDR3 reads CASSLAFGQGLDF. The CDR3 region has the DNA TGTGCCAGCAGCTTGGCCTTTGGACAGGGATTGGATTTT.

The CDR3 is CAWSVLEAGGFGTEAFF. Written as DNA, the CDR3 is TGTGCCTGGAGTGTACTGGAGGCAGGGGGCTTTGGCACTGAAGCTTTCTTT. The gene calls are TRBV30 and TRBJ1-1; TRBD1 matches 8 bases. Germline V gene sequence: CDR1 GTSNPN, CDR2 SVGIG (reference sequence). The CDR3 has 17 residues. V lost 0 bases and J lost 4; bases outside the gene matches: 13. Complete variable domain (other parts from reference TRBV30 and TRBJ1-1): SQTIHQWPATLVQPVGSPLSLECTVEGTSNPNLYWYRQAAGRGLQLLFYSVGIGQISSEVPQNLSASRPQDRQFILSSKKLLLSDSGFYLCAWSVLEAGGFGTEAFFGQGTRLTVV.

Written as DNA, the CDR3 is TGTGCCAGCAGCAACAGGATTGAAGCTTTCTTT. This gives the protein CASSNRIEAFF. The chain employs TRBV28 and TRBJ1-1; D may be TRBD1 (5 bases). The CDR3 covers 11 residues. V was pared by 6 bases and J by 7 bases, with 9 bases between. The germline gives CDR1 MDHEN, CDR2 SYDVKM.

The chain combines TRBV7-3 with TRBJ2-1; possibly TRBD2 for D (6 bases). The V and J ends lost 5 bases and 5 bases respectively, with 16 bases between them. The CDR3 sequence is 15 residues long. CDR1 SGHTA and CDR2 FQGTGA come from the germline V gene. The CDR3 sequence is CASSPGSGLNNEQFF. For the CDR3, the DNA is TGTGCCAGCAGCCCAGGTAGCGGCCTAAACAATGAGCAGTTCTTC.

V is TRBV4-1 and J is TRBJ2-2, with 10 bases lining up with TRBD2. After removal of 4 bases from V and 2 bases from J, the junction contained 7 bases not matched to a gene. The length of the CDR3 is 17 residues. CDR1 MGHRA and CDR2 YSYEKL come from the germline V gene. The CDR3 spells CASSLPGLAINTGELFF. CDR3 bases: TGCGCCAGCAGCCTCCCGGGACTAGCGATAAACACCGGGGAGCTGTTTTTT.

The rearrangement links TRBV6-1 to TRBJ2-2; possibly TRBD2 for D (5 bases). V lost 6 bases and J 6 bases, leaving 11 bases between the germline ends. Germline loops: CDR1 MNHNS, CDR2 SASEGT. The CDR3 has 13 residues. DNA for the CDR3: TGTGCCAGCAGGAAACTAGGGCCCGGGGAGCTGTTTTTT. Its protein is CASRKLGPGELFF.

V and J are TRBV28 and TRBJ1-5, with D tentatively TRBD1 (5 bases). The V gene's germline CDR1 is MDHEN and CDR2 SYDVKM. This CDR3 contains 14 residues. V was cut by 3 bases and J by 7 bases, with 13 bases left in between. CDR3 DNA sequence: TGTGCCAGCAGTTTCGGGGGATGGGAACAGCCCCAGCATTTT. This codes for CASSFGGWEQPQHF. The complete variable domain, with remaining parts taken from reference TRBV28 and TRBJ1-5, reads DVKVTQSSRYLVKRTGEKVFLECVQDMDHENMFWYRQDPGLGLRLIYFSYDVKMKEKGDIPEGYSVSREKKERFSLILESASTNQTSMYLCASSFGGWEQPQHFGDGTRLSIL.

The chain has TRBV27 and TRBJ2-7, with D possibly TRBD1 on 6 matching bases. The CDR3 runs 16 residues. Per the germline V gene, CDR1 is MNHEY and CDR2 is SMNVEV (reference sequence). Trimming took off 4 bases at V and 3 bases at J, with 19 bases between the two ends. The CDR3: CASSSWLLGGHYEQYF. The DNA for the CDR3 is TGTGCCAGCAGTTCGTGGTTACTTGGGGGCCACTACGAGCAGTACTTC.

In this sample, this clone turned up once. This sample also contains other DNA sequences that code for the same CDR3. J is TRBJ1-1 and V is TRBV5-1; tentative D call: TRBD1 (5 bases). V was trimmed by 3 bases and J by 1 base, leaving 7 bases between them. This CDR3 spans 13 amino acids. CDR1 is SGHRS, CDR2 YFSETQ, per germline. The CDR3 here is CASSSGTNTEAFF. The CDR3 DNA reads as TGCGCCAGCAGCTCGGGGACGAACACTGAAGCTTTCTTT.

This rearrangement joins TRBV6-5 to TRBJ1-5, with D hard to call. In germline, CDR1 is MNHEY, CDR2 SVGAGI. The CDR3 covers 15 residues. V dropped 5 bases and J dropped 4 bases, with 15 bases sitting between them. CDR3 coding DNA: TGTGCCAGCAGTCAGGTTTGGGGAGGGAATCAGCCCCAGCATTTT. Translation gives CASSQVWGGNQPQHF.

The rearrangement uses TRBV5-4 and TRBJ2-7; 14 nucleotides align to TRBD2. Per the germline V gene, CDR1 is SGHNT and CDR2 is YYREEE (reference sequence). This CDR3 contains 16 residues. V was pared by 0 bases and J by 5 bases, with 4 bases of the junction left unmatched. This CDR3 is CASSLEGLAGVDEQYF. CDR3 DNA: TGTGCCAGCAGCTTGGAGGGACTAGCGGGAGTGGACGAGCAGTACTTC.

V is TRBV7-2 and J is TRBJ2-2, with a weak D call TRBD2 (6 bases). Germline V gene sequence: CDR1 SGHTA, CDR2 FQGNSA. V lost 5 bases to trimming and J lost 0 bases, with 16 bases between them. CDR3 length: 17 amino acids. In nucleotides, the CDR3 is TGTGCCAGCAGCAACCCGCGTAGCGGAACGAACACCGGGGAGCTGTTTTTT. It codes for CASSNPRSGTNTGELFF.